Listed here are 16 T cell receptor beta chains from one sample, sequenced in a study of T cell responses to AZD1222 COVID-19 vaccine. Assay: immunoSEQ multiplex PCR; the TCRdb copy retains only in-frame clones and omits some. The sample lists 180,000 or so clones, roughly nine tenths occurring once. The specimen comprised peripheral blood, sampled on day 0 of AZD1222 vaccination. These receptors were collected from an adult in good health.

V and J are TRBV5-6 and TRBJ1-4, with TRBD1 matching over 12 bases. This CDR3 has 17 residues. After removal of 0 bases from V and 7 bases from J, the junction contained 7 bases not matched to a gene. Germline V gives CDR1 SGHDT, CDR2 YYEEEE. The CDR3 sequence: CASSLAGTGGPVEKLFF. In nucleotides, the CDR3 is TGTGCCAGCAGCTTGGCCGGGACAGGGGGCCCTGTTGAAAAACTGTTTTTT.

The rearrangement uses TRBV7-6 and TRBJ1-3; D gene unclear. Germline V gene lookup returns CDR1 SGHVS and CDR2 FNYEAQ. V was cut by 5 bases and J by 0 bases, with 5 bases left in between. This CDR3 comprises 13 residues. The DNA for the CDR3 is TGTGCCAGCAGCACTAGCTCTGGAAACACCATATATTTT. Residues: CASSTSSGNTIYF.

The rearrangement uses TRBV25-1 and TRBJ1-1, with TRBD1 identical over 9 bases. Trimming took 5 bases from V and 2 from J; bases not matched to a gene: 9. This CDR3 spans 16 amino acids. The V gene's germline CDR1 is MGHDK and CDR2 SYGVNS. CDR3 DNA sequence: TGTGCCAGCAGTAAACAGGGGGCGCGGTACAACACTGAAGCTTTCTTT. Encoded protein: CASSKQGARYNTEAFF.

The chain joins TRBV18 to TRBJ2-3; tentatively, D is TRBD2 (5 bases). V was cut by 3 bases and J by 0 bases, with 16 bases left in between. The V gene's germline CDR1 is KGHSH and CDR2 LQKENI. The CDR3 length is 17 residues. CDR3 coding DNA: TGTGCCAGCTCACCCGTAATTAGCGTTTCTAGCACAGATACGCAGTATTTT. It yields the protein CASSPVISVSSTDTQYF.

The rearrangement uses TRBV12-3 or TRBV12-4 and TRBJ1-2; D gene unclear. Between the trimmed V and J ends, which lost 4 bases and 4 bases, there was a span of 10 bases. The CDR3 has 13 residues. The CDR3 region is CASSSPGGYGYTF. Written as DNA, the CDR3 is TGTGCCAGCAGTTCACCAGGTGGCTATGGCTACACCTTC.

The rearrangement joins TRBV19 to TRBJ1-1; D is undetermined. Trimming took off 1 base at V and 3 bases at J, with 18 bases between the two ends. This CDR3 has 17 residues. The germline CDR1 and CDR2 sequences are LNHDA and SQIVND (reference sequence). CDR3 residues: CASSIVGGRYGDTEAFF. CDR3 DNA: TGTGCCAGTAGTATAGTCGGTGGGAGGTATGGTGACACTGAAGCTTTCTTT.

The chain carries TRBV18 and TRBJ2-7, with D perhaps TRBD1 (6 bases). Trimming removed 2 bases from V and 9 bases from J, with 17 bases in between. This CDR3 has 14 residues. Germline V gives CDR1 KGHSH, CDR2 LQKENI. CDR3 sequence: CASSPADRFEGQYF. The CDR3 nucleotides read TGTGCCAGCTCACCAGCGGACAGATTTGAGGGGCAGTACTTC. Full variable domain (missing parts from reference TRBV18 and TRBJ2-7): NAGVMQNPRHLVRRRGQEARLRCSPMKGHSHVYWYRQLPEEGLKFMVYLQKENIIDESGMPKERFSAEFPKEGPSILRIQQVVRGDSAAYFCASSPADRFEGQYFGPGTRLTVT.

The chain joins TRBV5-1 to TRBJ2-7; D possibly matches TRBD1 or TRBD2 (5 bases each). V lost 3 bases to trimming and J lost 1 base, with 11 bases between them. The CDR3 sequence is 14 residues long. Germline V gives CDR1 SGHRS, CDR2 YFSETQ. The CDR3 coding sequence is TGCGCCAGCAGCTGGGGGACCGATTCCTACGAGCAGTACTTC. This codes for CASSWGTDSYEQYF.

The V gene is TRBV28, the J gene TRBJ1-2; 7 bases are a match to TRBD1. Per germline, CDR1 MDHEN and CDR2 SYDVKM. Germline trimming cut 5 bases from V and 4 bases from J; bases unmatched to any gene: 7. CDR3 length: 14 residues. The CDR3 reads CASSTHRQGYGYTF. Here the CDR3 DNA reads TGTGCCAGCAGTACCCACAGACAGGGCTATGGCTACACCTTC.

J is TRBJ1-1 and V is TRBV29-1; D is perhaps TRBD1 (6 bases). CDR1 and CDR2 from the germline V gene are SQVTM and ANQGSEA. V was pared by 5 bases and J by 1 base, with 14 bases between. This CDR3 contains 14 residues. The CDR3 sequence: CSVPGLGANTEAFF. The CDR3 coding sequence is TGCAGCGTTCCCGGTCTGGGGGCGAACACTGAAGCTTTCTTT.

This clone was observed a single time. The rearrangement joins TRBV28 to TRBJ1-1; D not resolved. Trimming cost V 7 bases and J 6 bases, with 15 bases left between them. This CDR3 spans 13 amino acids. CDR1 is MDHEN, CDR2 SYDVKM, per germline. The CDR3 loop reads CASILPPGPEAFF. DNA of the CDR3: TGTGCCAGCATTCTGCCCCCTGGGCCTGAAGCTTTCTTT.

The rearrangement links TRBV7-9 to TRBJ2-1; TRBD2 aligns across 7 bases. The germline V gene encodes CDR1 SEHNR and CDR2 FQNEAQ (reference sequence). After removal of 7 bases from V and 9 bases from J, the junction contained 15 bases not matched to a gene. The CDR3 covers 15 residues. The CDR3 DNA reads TGTGCCAGCATCTCTAGCGTACTAGCGCAGGCTGAGCAGTTCTTC. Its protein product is CASISSVLAQAEQFF.

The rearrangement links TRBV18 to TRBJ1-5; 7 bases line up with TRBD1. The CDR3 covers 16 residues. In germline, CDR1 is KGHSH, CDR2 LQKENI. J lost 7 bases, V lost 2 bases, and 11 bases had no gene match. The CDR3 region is CASSPTRQGPSQPQHF. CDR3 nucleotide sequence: TGTGCCAGCTCACCAACGAGACAGGGTCCTTCGCAGCCCCAGCATTTT.

DNA for the CDR3: TGTGCCTGGAGGGCAGGGGGGGACACTGAAGCTTTCTTT. It encodes CAWRAGGDTEAFF. The chain has TRBV30 and TRBJ1-1; 7 bases align to TRBD1. The CDR3 runs 13 residues. Germline values: CDR1 GTSNPN, CDR2 SVGIG (reference sequence). V trimming: 3 bases; J trimming: 3 bases; junction bases outside the gene matches: 4.

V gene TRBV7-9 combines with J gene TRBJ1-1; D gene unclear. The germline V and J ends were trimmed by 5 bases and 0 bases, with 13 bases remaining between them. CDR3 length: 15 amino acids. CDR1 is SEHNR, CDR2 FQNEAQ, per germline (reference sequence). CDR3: CASSREGSLNTEAFF. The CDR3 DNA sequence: TGTGCCAGCAGCCGCGAGGGCAGTTTGAACACTGAAGCTTTCTTT.

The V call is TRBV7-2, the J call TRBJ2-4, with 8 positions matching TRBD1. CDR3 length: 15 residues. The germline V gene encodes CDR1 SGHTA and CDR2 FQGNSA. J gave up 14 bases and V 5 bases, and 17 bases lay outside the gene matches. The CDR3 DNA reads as TGTGCCAGCAGCCCCGGACAGGGTCTAGGGGTGAGAAAGTACTTC. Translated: CASSPGQGLGVRKYF.